The entry below gives a single T cell receptor (beta chain) sequence along with its context. The data belong to a study of breast tumors, draining lymph nodes, adjacent tissues. This CDR3 has 15 amino acids. CDR1 LNHDA and CDR2 SQIVND come from the germline V gene (reference sequence). V lost 1 base, J lost 3 bases, and 4 bases stayed unmatched. Via MiXCR, TCRdb re-called the multiplex PCR reads, giving one row per CDR3 protein. The sample shows over 20,000 distinct CDR3 sequences, roughly three fifths of them seen only once. Sequencing input: tumor-adjacent breast tissue. This sequence joins TRBV19 and TRBJ2-3; 7 bases match TRBD1. This receptor was identified in a female donor with breast cancer. Some clones in this sample may be carry-over from other donors' samples. As DNA, the CDR3 is TGTGCCAGTAGTATAGGGCAGGGGGTAACAGATACGCAGTATTTT. Its protein product is CASSIGQGVTDTQYF.